The text below deals with one TCR beta chain. Its antigen has not been determined. No much larger clone exists at a distance of one base, and base qualities are not known. This specimen comes from a study of esophageal squamous cell carcinoma under preoperative chemotherapy (dated by TCRdb to 2017 to 2018). Describing the broader study: In the study, TCR repertoires were profiled in both peripheral blood T cells and tumor-infiltrating lymphocytes. Repertoires from samples collected before paclitaxel-nedaplatin therapy were compared with repertoires from samples collected after the therapy. The effects of paclitaxel-nedaplatin chemotherapy on T-cell receptor repertoires in patients with esophageal squamous cell carcinoma were assessed. Five or six patients with primary esophageal squamous cell carcinoma were included in the cohort. The paper as a whole reports these results and caveats: Tumor-infiltrating lymphocytes after treatment appeared to come partly from peripheral T cells migrating into the tumor, rather than solely from local clonal changes. A significant increase in TCR diversity was observed in peripheral T cells after chemotherapy, whereas no such increase was observed in tumor-infiltrating lymphocytes. Paclitaxel-nedaplatin therapy caused immediate and substantial changes in clonotype frequency, and abundant clones were more likely to contract than to amplify. The cohort was small, with only five patients with esophageal squamous cell carcinoma analyzed.

Read against the paper, the sample's time point label means: before preoperative PTX-NDP chemotherapy. Before surgery, patients were given paclitaxel-nedaplatin as preoperative chemotherapy. Receptor libraries were prepared by PCR. For sequencing, a HiSeq X Ten was employed. High-throughput sequencing was used to characterize TCR repertoires. TCRdb took the public reads, trimmed them with fastp at Q25, ran MiXCR for clone calling and kept in-frame beta chains. Rows with one shared CDR3 protein collapse into an entry with the most common genes and DNA. This sample lists around 12,000 distinct CDR3 sequences; under 65% were detected once. Of the sample, over 15% is held by the ten largest clones. V is cut by 9 bases and J by 13 bases, and the space between the germline ends is 22 bases. The CDR3 goes from the cysteine to the phenylalanine over 13 residues. The kept DNA is CDR3 alone, 39 bases in frame from the first base. Via the germline V gene, CDR1 is MNHNS and CDR2 SASEGT.

The specimen was taken from a patient given preoperative chemotherapy. This sequence originates from a human donor with esophageal squamous cell carcinoma. The donor label of this sample is uncertain. The V and J segments used are TRBV6-1 and TRBJ2-4; the D gene lacks a confident call. Read as DNA, the sequence is TGTGCCAGTTCGCTCTGCCCCAAAGAGATCCAGTACTTC. It translates as CASSLCPKEIQYF.